The entry below describes one TCR beta chain. This sample is part of a study of cytomegalovirus exposure and HLA in healthy donors. Both 60 Vbeta primers and 13 Jbeta primers went into the PCR. The assay was immunoSEQ multiplex PCR, and TCRdb's table has in-frame clones only and misses some. The sample lists over 45,000 clones; roughly 74% were seen once. Germline values: CDR1 MNHEY, CDR2 SMNVEV (reference sequence). This CDR3 spans 16 amino acids. Trimming pared 6 bases from V and 0 bases from J, leaving 17 bases between. Source material: PBMCs. The clonotype was recovered from a female donor in good health and CMV-seronegative. The chain carries TRBV27 and TRBJ1-2, with D maybe TRBD1 (5 bases). CDR3 in DNA: TGTGCCAGCAGCCAAGGAGGGGTACGGCCTAACTATGGCTACACCTTC. This translates into CASSQGGVRPNYGYTF.